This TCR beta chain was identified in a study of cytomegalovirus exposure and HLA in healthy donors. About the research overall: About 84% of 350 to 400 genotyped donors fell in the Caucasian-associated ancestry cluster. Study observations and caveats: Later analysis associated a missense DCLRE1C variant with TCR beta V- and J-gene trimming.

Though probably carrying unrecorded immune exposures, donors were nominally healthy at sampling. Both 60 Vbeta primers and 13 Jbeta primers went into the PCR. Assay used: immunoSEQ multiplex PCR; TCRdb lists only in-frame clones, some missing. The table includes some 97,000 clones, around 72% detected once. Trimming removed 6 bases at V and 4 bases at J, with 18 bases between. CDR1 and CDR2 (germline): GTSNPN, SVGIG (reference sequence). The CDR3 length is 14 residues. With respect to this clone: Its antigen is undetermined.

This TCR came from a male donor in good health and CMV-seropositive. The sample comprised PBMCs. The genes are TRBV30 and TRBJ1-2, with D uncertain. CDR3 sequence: CACHGRTFPYGYTF. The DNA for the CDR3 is TGTGCCTGCCACGGACGGACTTTCCCCTATGGCTACACCTTC.